The table lists the clone carrying this TCR beta chain with many counts. This CDR3 contains 14 residues. V shed 6 bases and J 4 bases; nucleotides not matched to a gene: 8. Germline V lookup: CDR1 MNHNY, CDR2 SVGAGI (reference sequence). The data were obtained in a study of blood T cell repertoires in COVID-19. Study background: Samples taken during acute and convalescent COVID-19 were collected in the United States, Italy and Spain. T cells, B-cell-depleted T cells, or PBMCs supplied cDNA or gDNA.

During active infection, Seattle patients enrolled and were then monitored through disease. Original methodology: Counts of nucleated cells, estimated from reference gene primer amplification, were obtained. Clones were sequenced by immunoSEQ multiplex PCR, and TCRdb holds only the in-frame ones, with some missing. V, J and clone size were drawn from that table, and D and trimming were deduced from the DNA. Of roughly 170,000 clones in the sample, 79% are singletons; the top ten hold 8.1%. This TCR came from a woman aged 55 to 70 with COVID-19, enrolled during active disease. The chain recombines TRBV6-6 with TRBJ1-2, with 7 bases that match TRBD1. Sequencing was performed on peripheral blood. The CDR3 DNA is TGTGCCAGCAGCAGACAGGGTACGGGCTATGGCTACACCTTC. This codes for CASSRQGTGYGYTF.